This entry lists 21 T cell receptor beta chains sequenced from one sample in a study of shared clonotypes between healthy human individuals. The table came from immunoSEQ multiplex PCR; TCRdb's copy has only in-frame clones and leaves some out. The profile shows some 2.1 million clones, 85% to 95% of them singletons. The sequencing input was naive CD4+ T cells sorted from blood. Subset indicated: CD45RA+ positively selected. Receptors were obtained from a man aged 18 to 30 in good health.

This clone has only one observation. CDR3 in DNA: TGTGCCTGGAGTTTTCATAGGGGGCGAAACTATGGCTACACCTTC. Its translation: CAWSFHRGRNYGYTF. The V and J genes are TRBV30 and TRBJ1-2, with TRBD1 matching over 7 bases. Trimming removed 2 bases from V and 2 bases from J; junction bases left unmatched: 8. This CDR3 is built from 15 residues. Germline values: CDR1 GTSNPN, CDR2 SVGIG (reference sequence).

The rearrangement joins TRBV6-5 to TRBJ2-7; D is unclear. The CDR3 has 13 amino acids. In germline, CDR1 is MNHEY, CDR2 SVGAGI. Trimming shortened V by 5 bases and J by 9 bases, and 17 bases separated the two germline ends. The CDR3 DNA sequence: TGTGCCAGCAGTAAACGTGGCCCTGACGGGCAGTACTTC. Translation: CASSKRGPDGQYF.

This clone occurred once. This sample includes further DNA sequences coding for the same CDR3. V and J are TRBV7-9 and TRBJ2-2; possible D gene TRBD2, 5 bases. The CDR3 sequence is 14 residues long. Germline CDR1 is SEHNR and CDR2 is FQNEAQ (reference sequence). V gave up 5 bases and J gave up 5 bases, with 12 bases separating them. The CDR3 protein is CASSRDTGTGELFF. The CDR3 DNA reads as TGTGCCAGCAGCCGAGATACGGGGACCGGGGAGCTGTTTTTT.

The chain links TRBV13 to TRBJ2-7, with D perhaps being TRBD1 or TRBD2 (6 bases each). The germline V and J ends were trimmed by 11 bases and 2 bases, with 19 bases remaining between them. The length of the CDR3 is 14 residues. Germline V lookup: CDR1 PRHDT, CDR2 FYEKMQ (reference sequence). The CDR3 DNA follows: TGTGCCGCCACCATAGAGGGGGAGGCCTACGAGCAGTACTTC. Translated: CAATIEGEAYEQYF.

The chain combines TRBV6-6 with TRBJ2-6; D gene uncertain. The germline V gene encodes CDR1 MNHNY and CDR2 SVGAGI (reference sequence). The CDR3 is made up of 16 amino acids. Trimming shortened V by 2 bases and J by 2 bases, and 10 bases separated the two germline ends. The CDR3 loop reads CASSYGHLAGANVLTF. Here the CDR3 DNA reads TGTGCCAGCAGTTACGGCCACCTCGCTGGGGCCAACGTCCTGACTTTC.

The rearrangement joins TRBV7-9 to TRBJ1-6, with D unclear. The CDR3 is made up of 15 amino acids. V was pared by 5 bases and J by 5 bases, with 13 bases between. The germline V gene has CDR1 SEHNR and CDR2 FQNEAQ (reference sequence). CDR3 sequence reads: CASSIYSSDNSPLHF. The CDR3, as DNA: TGTGCCAGCAGCATTTACAGCTCTGATAATTCACCCCTCCACTTT.

Written as DNA, the CDR3 is TGTGCCAGCAGTGCGGGCGGGGGGCCCGGGACCCAGTACTTC. Its protein product is CASSAGGGPGTQYF. The J gene is TRBJ2-5, the V gene TRBV6-1; 8 bases are a match to TRBD2. From germline, CDR1 is MNHNS and CDR2 SASEGT. This CDR3 comprises 14 residues. Germline trimming cut 4 bases from V and 7 bases from J; bases unmatched to any gene: 8.

The CDR3 reads CASSPGQGSVGAFF. The CDR3 DNA sequence: TGTGCCAGCAGCCCGGGACAGGGGTCCGTGGGAGCTTTCTTT. The chain combines TRBV9 with TRBJ1-1; 10 bases align to TRBD1. The V gene end was trimmed by 4 bases and the J gene end by 10 bases; junction bases not matched to a gene: 10. The CDR3 runs 14 residues. CDR1 and CDR2 (germline): SGDLS, YYNGEE.

V is TRBV30 and J is TRBJ2-5; TRBD2 aligns across 10 bases. Per the germline V gene, CDR1 is GTSNPN and CDR2 is SVGIG (reference sequence). Trimming removed 2 bases from V and 4 bases from J; junction bases left unmatched: 1. The CDR3 has 13 residues. CDR3 in DNA: TGTGCCTGGAGTCGGACTAGCGGAGAGACCCAGTACTTC. Its translation: CAWSRTSGETQYF. Using reference TRBV30 and TRBJ2-5 for the parts outside the CDR3, the full variable domain is SQTIHQWPATLVQPVGSPLSLECTVEGTSNPNLYWYRQAAGRGLQLLFYSVGIGQISSEVPQNLSASRPQDRQFILSSKKLLLSDSGFYLCAWSRTSGETQYFGPGTRLLVL.

Turning to this clone: The sample has other DNA sequences that encode this CDR3 too. The rearrangement joins TRBV7-9 to TRBJ2-3, with D perhaps matching TRBD2 (6 bases). Trimming took off 2 bases at V and 1 base at J, with 7 bases between the two ends. Germline loops: CDR1 SEHNR, CDR2 FQNEAQ (reference sequence). This CDR3 comprises 14 residues. Here the CDR3 reads CASSLLAGTDTQYF. In DNA, the CDR3 is TGTGCCAGCAGCTTATTAGCGGGCACAGATACGCAGTATTTT.

The chain links TRBV19 to TRBJ1-2, with 8 bases fitting TRBD1. CDR1 is LNHDA, CDR2 SQIVND, per germline (reference sequence). The V segment lost 5 bases and the J segment 6 bases; nucleotides outside the gene matches: 11. The CDR3 runs to 15 residues. CDR3 protein: CASSLYGQGSDGYTF. The CDR3 bases are TGTGCCAGTAGTCTCTACGGACAGGGTTCCGATGGCTACACCTTC.

This clone has only one observation. The rearrangement uses TRBV19 and TRBJ1-3; D not certain. V lost 4 bases and J lost 4, with 14 bases in between. The germline V gene has CDR1 LNHDA and CDR2 SQIVND (reference sequence). This CDR3 is built from 15 residues. CDR3 in amino acids: CASSTYGLPGNTIYF. The DNA of the CDR3 is TGTGCCAGTAGTACATACGGGCTTCCAGGAAACACCATATATTTT. The full variable domain, its missing parts supplied by reference TRBV19 and TRBJ1-3, is DGGITQSPKYLFRKEGQNVTLSCEQNLNHDAMYWYRQDPGQGLRLIYYSQIVNDFQKGDIAEGYSVSREKKESFPLTVTSAQKNPTAFYLCASSTYGLPGNTIYFGEGSWLTVV.

The chain has TRBV28 and TRBJ1-2; D is ambiguous. Germline loops: CDR1 MDHEN, CDR2 SYDVKM. There are 13 residues in the CDR3. Between the trimmed V and J ends, which lost 2 bases and 4 bases, there was a span of 8 bases. CDR3 bases: TGTGCCAGCAGTTTAGGGTACCGCTATGGCTACACCTTC. This translates into CASSLGYRYGYTF.

The V gene is TRBV10-3, the J gene TRBJ2-1; the match to TRBD2 covers 13 bases. With V trimmed by 11 bases and J by 2 bases, 15 bases remained unmatched. Germline V gives CDR1 ENHRY, CDR2 SYGVKD. The CDR3 covers 18 residues. This chain's CDR3 is CAADGTSGTKEAYNEQFF. CDR3 coding DNA: TGTGCCGCTGATGGGACTAGCGGGACCAAGGAGGCCTACAATGAGCAGTTCTTC.

This chain joins TRBV6-5 and TRBJ2-2, with D perhaps TRBD1 (6 bases). Trimming removed 6 bases at V and 6 bases at J, with 17 bases between. This CDR3 contains 15 residues. Per germline, CDR1 MNHEY and CDR2 SVGAGI. The CDR3 coding sequence is TGTGCCAGCAGAAGGGCAGGGGACAACGCCGGGGAGCTGTTTTTT. Amino acids: CASRRAGDNAGELFF.

Details on this clone: In the same sample, other DNA sequences code for this CDR3. The chain employs TRBV19 and TRBJ1-2; D call uncertain. The CDR3 is made up of 13 amino acids. Germline CDR1 reads LNHDA; CDR2 reads SQIVND (reference sequence). Trimming pared 3 bases from V and 3 bases from J, leaving 8 bases between. The CDR3: CASSIGQDYGYTF. CDR3 bases: TGTGCCAGTAGTATTGGGCAAGACTATGGCTACACCTTC.

The chain couples TRBV11-2 to TRBJ1-4; 7 bases are a match to TRBD1. V was pared by 4 bases and J by 6 bases, with 5 bases of the junction left unmatched. The length of the CDR3 is 14 residues. Germline V gene lookup returns CDR1 SGHAT and CDR2 FQNNGV. The CDR3 here is CASSSGQKDEKLFF. The CDR3 DNA is TGTGCCAGCAGCTCGGGACAGAAGGATGAAAAACTGTTTTTT.

V usage is TRBV28 and J usage is TRBJ1-5, with D unclear. Germline-derived CDR1 and CDR2 are MDHEN and SYDVKM. This CDR3 has 15 amino acids. V was cut by 5 bases and J by 0 bases, with 11 bases left in between. CDR3 amino acids: CASSTDLYSNQPQHF. DNA of the CDR3: TGTGCCAGCAGTACAGATCTCTATAGCAATCAGCCCCAGCATTTT. The whole variable domain, filled in from reference TRBV28 and TRBJ1-5, reads DVKVTQSSRYLVKRTGEKVFLECVQDMDHENMFWYRQDPGLGLRLIYFSYDVKMKEKGDIPEGYSVSREKKERFSLILESASTNQTSMYLCASSTDLYSNQPQHFGDGTRLSIL.

The V gene is TRBV18, the J gene TRBJ2-1, with TRBD1 matching over 8 bases. Looked up from germline, CDR1 is KGHSH and CDR2 is LQKENI. The CDR3 extends over 18 amino acids. The trim removed 3 bases at V and 0 bases at J, leaving 10 bases unmatched. The CDR3: CASSPSGTGPSSYNEQFF. The CDR3 DNA reads TGTGCCAGCTCACCTTCCGGGACAGGCCCAAGCTCCTACAATGAGCAGTTCTTC.

The CDR3 here is CASTMESYNSPLHF. As DNA, the CDR3 is TGTGCCAGCACGATGGAGTCCTATAATTCACCCCTCCACTTT. The chain couples TRBV7-9 to TRBJ1-6, with D unresolved. The CDR3 has 14 amino acids. Germline CDR1 reads SEHNR; CDR2 reads FQNEAQ (reference sequence). V was trimmed by 7 bases and J by 1 base, leaving 8 bases between them.

V usage is TRBV25-1 and J usage is TRBJ1-1; 7 nucleotides line up with TRBD1. V lost 2 bases to trimming and J lost 4 bases; unmatched junction nucleotides: 7. This CDR3 comprises 15 residues. Germline CDR1 reads MGHDK; CDR2 reads SYGVNS. The CDR3 sequence is CASSEGDSRSTEAFF. The CDR3 nucleotides read TGTGCCAGCAGTGAAGGGGACAGCCGTAGCACTGAAGCTTTCTTT.